This T cell receptor (beta chain) derives from a study of shared clonotypes between healthy human individuals. Generated by immunoSEQ multiplex PCR, the TCRdb table keeps only in-frame clones and is missing some. The sample has some 1,100,000 clones, approximately 80% seen once. V was clipped by 0 bases and J by 2 bases, with 11 bases between them. The germline V gene encodes CDR1 MGHRA and CDR2 YSYEKL. The CDR3 covers 16 residues. The origin of this receptor is a man younger than 35 in good health. Some clones in this sample may be carry-over from other donors' samples. The genes are TRBV4-1 and TRBJ1-5, with TRBD1 as a possible D gene (5 bases). The sample consisted of memory CD4+ T cells from PBMCs. Documented subset: CD45RA-negative fraction. This CDR3 reads CASSQDRGRGNQPQHF. As DNA, the CDR3 is TGCGCCAGCAGCCAAGATCGGGGCAGGGGCAATCAGCCCCAGCATTTT.